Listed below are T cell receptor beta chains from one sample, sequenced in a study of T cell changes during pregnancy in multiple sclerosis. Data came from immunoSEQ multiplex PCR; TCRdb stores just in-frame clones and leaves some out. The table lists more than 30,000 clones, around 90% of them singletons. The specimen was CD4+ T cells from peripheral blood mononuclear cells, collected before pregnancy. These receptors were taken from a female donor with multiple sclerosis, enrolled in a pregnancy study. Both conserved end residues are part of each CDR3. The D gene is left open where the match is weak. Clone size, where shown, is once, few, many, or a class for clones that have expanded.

CDR3aa: CASSVGANVNQPQHF
CDR3nt: TGTGCCAGCAGCGTAGGAGCTAACGTGAATCAGCCCCAGCATTTT
d_gene: .
abundance: .
j_gene: TRBJ1-5
v_gene: TRBV9

CDR3aa: CASSLMGGNSPLHF
CDR3nt: TGTGCCAGCAGCTTAATGGGGGGTAACTCACCCCTCCACTTT
d_gene: .
abundance: .
j_gene: TRBJ1-6
v_gene: TRBV7-2

CDR3aa: CASSVGGGQNTEAFF
CDR3nt: TGTGCCAGCAGCGTAGGGGGGGGACAAAACACTGAAGCTTTCTTT
d_gene: .
abundance: .
j_gene: TRBJ1-1
v_gene: TRBV9

CDR3aa: CASSERGGLNGYTF
CDR3nt: TGTGCCAGCAGTGAAAGGGGGGGGCTAAATGGCTACACCTTC
d_gene: .
abundance: .
j_gene: TRBJ1-2
v_gene: TRBV6-1

CDR3aa: CASSSLGQGLTEAFF
CDR3nt: TGCGCCAGCAGCTCATTAGGACAGGGACTCACTGAAGCTTTCTTT
d_gene: TRBD1
abundance: .
j_gene: TRBJ1-1
v_gene: TRBV5-1

CDR3aa: CASTARGGLGYEQYF
CDR3nt: TGTGCCAGCACCGCAAGGGGGGGGCTGGGGTACGAGCAGTACTTC
d_gene: .
abundance: .
j_gene: TRBJ2-7
v_gene: TRBV7-9

CDR3aa: CASSQEPTGNTEAFF
CDR3nt: TGCGCCAGCAGCCAAGAACCTACAGGGAACACTGAAGCTTTCTTT
d_gene: .
abundance: .
j_gene: TRBJ1-1
v_gene: TRBV4-1

CDR3aa: CASSFRTEKVIMSF
CDR3nt: TGTGCCAGCAGCTTCCGGACAGAGAAGGTCATTATGAGTTTT
d_gene: .
abundance: once
j_gene: TRBJ2-2
v_gene: TRBV7-4

CDR3aa: CASSATLDTQYF
CDR3nt: TGTGCCAGCAGCGCGACTTTAGATACGCAGTATTTT
d_gene: .
abundance: .
j_gene: TRBJ2-3
v_gene: TRBV9

CDR3aa: CASSLSGGTYEQYF
CDR3nt: TGTGCCAGCAGCCTTAGCGGGGGGACCTACGAGCAGTACTTC
d_gene: TRBD2
abundance: .
j_gene: TRBJ2-7
v_gene: TRBV11-3

CDR3aa: CASSFVNTETQYF
CDR3nt: TGTGCCAGCAGCTTCGTTAACACGGAGACCCAGTACTTC
d_gene: .
abundance: .
j_gene: TRBJ2-5
v_gene: TRBV5-5

CDR3aa: CASSKDQVISYEQYF
CDR3nt: TGTGCCAGCAGCAAAGACCAGGTAATCTCCTACGAGCAGTACTTC
d_gene: .
abundance: .
j_gene: TRBJ2-7
v_gene: TRBV21-1

CDR3aa: CASSPRGQINSPLHF
CDR3nt: TGTGCCAGCTCACCGAGGGGACAGATTAATTCACCCCTCCACTTT
d_gene: TRBD1
abundance: .
j_gene: TRBJ1-6
v_gene: TRBV18

CDR3aa: CSLGRTQGLPSTDTQYF
CDR3nt: TGCAGCCTTGGTAGGACTCAAGGGTTGCCTAGCACAGATACGCAGTATTTT
d_gene: .
abundance: .
j_gene: TRBJ2-3
v_gene: TRBV29-1

CDR3aa: CASSPGGEPSPAFF
CDR3nt: TGTGCCAGCTCACCGGGGGGGGAACCCTCCCCCGCTTTCTTT
d_gene: .
abundance: .
j_gene: TRBJ1-1
v_gene: TRBV18

CDR3aa: CASSLGQGRDNEQFF
CDR3nt: TGTGCCAGCAGCTTAGGGCAGGGAAGGGACAATGAGCAGTTCTTC
d_gene: .
abundance: .
j_gene: TRBJ2-1
v_gene: TRBV13

CDR3aa: CASSLPGANYGYTF
CDR3nt: TGTGCCAGCAGTTTGCCGGGGGCTAACTATGGCTACACCTTC
d_gene: .
abundance: .
j_gene: TRBJ1-2
v_gene: TRBV28

CDR3aa: CASSILSGGKDTEAFF
CDR3nt: TGTGCCAGTAGTATACTGAGTGGGGGCAAGGACACTGAAGCTTTCTTT
d_gene: .
abundance: .
j_gene: TRBJ1-1
v_gene: TRBV19

CDR3aa: CASSQEFGGATNYGYTF
CDR3nt: TGTGCCAGCAGCCAAGAATTCGGCGGGGCAACAAACTATGGCTACACCTTC
d_gene: .
abundance: few
j_gene: TRBJ1-2
v_gene: TRBV14

CDR3aa: CAISTRGEGTEAFF
CDR3nt: TGTGCCATCAGCACAAGGGGGGAGGGGACTGAAGCTTTCTTT
d_gene: .
abundance: .
j_gene: TRBJ1-1
v_gene: TRBV10-3

CDR3aa: CASSLGVEETQYF
CDR3nt: TGTGCCAGCAGCTTAGGTGTGGAGGAGACCCAGTACTTC
d_gene: .
abundance: .
j_gene: TRBJ2-5
v_gene: TRBV5-4